The 6 T cell receptor beta chains given below trace back to one sample, sequenced in a study of T cells in narcolepsy. TCRdb's copy holds only in-frame clones and misses some; the assay was immunoSEQ multiplex PCR. The sample includes roughly 25,000 clones, approximately 85% of them seen just once. Input material: memory (CD45RA-) CD4+ T cells from blood. These receptors were taken from a human donor in good health.

This chain connects TRBV14 to TRBJ2-7, with D possibly TRBD1 on 5 matching bases. Germline V lookup: CDR1 SGHDN, CDR2 FVKESK. Between the trimmed V and J ends, which lost 1 base and 5 bases, there was a span of 12 bases. This CDR3 has 14 amino acids. The CDR3 reads CASSQGAGRHEQYF. CDR3 in DNA: TGTGCCAGCAGCCAAGGGGCAGGGCGGCACGAGCAGTACTTC. Together with reference TRBV14 and TRBJ2-7, the CDR3 gives the full variable domain: EAGVTQFPSHSVIEKGQTVTLRCDPISGHDNLYWYRRVMGKEIKFLLHFVKESKQDESGMPNNRFLAERTGGTYSTLKVQPAELEDSGVYFCASSQGAGRHEQYFGPGTRLTVT.

The gene calls are TRBV6-5 and TRBJ2-7, with no clear D. The CDR3 has 15 residues. Trimming pared 6 bases from V and 0 bases from J, leaving 15 bases between. Per the germline V gene, CDR1 is MNHEY and CDR2 is SVGAGI. The CDR3 DNA reads TGTGCCAGCAGGTCGACACGATTGACCTCCTACGAGCAGTACTTC. Translated: CASRSTRLTSYEQYF.

The J gene is TRBJ2-2, the V gene TRBV11-3; possibly TRBD2 for D (5 bases). The CDR3 has 16 residues. The V end lost 3 bases, the J end lost 1 base, and 12 bases lay between the germline ends. The germline gives CDR1 SGHNT, CDR2 YENEEA. The CDR3 reads CASSFRGPGNTGELFF. The CDR3 DNA is TGTGCCAGCAGCTTTCGAGGGCCTGGGAACACCGGGGAGCTGTTTTTT.

The chain employs TRBV6-6 and TRBJ2-7, with no clear D. Germline CDR1 and CDR2: MNHNY and SVGAGI (reference sequence). This CDR3 region has 11 residues. Trimming shortened V by 8 bases and J by 2 bases, and 7 bases separated the two germline ends. CDR3 in DNA: TGTGCCAGCTCATCGGCCTACGAGCAGTACTTC. This encodes CASSSAYEQYF.

This rearrangement joins TRBV27 to TRBJ1-5; 11 bases align to TRBD1. Germline V gene sequence: CDR1 MNHEY, CDR2 SMNVEV (reference sequence). CDR3 length: 18 amino acids. V lost 1 base to trimming and J lost 4 bases; unmatched junction nucleotides: 9. Here the CDR3 reads CASSLYGTGGFINQPQHF. In DNA, the CDR3 is TGTGCCAGCAGTTTATATGGGACAGGGGGTTTCATTAATCAGCCCCAGCATTTT.

CDR3 loop: CASFFQGDTQYF. The DNA for the CDR3 is TGTGCCAGCTTTTTCCAGGGAGATACGCAGTATTTT. J is TRBJ2-3 and V is TRBV6-1; weak D call: TRBD1 (5 bases). Germline assignment: CDR1 MNHNS and CDR2 SASEGT. This CDR3 contains 12 residues. Trimming removed 8 bases at V and 5 bases at J, with 11 bases between.